This entry lists 16 T cell receptor beta chains sequenced from one sample in a study of blood T cell repertoires in COVID-19. Sequencing used immunoSEQ multiplex PCR; TCRdb keeps in-frame clones, though not all of them. The repertoire holds over 70,000 clones, with approximately 85% as singletons. Material: peripheral blood. Receptors originate from a man between 60 and 75 years old with COVID-19, enrolled during active disease.

The chain joins TRBV7-7 to TRBJ2-1; 10 bases are shared with TRBD1. The length of the CDR3 is 18 residues. The V segment lost 0 bases and the J segment 2 bases; nucleotides outside the gene matches: 7. CDR1 and CDR2 (germline): SSHAT, FNYEAQ (reference sequence). CDR3 loop: CASSLALAGQGAYNEQFF. In DNA form, the CDR3 reads TGTGCCAGCAGCTTAGCCCTTGCCGGACAGGGGGCCTACAATGAGCAGTTCTTC.

The chain has TRBV19 and TRBJ1-1; 7 bases are a match to TRBD1. From germline, CDR1 is LNHDA and CDR2 SQIVND (reference sequence). With 5 bases clipped from V and 1 base from J, the junction kept 7 bases outside the gene matches. This CDR3 is 15 amino acids long. The CDR3 DNA is TGTGCCAGTAGTTCCCGACAGGGAGGGAACACTGAAGCTTTCTTT. Amino acid sequence: CASSSRQGGNTEAFF.

The chain recombines TRBV7-2 with TRBJ2-3, with 11 bases fitting TRBD2. The CDR3 spans 14 residues. Germline CDR1 and CDR2: SGHTA and FQGNSA. The junction had 7 bases not matched to a gene; V was cut back by 5 bases and J by 9 bases. CDR3 region: CASSISGGAGTQYF. CDR3 nucleotide sequence: TGTGCCAGCAGCATTAGCGGGGGGGCCGGGACGCAGTATTTT.

Comments on this clone: In the same sample, other DNA sequences code for this CDR3. This chain uses TRBV7-9 with TRBJ2-7; 7 bases are a match to TRBD2. CDR1 is SEHNR, CDR2 FQNEAQ, per germline (reference sequence). With V trimmed by 4 bases and J by 3 bases, 3 bases remained unmatched. This CDR3 is built from 13 residues. The CDR3 DNA is TGTGCCAGCAGCTCTTCGGGGGGCTACGAGCAGTACTTC. The encoded protein is CASSSSGGYEQYF.

DNA of the CDR3: TGTGCCAGCAGCTTATTGGTAAGCGGGACCCCTTGGCGGGAGCAGTTCTTC. Its protein is CASSLLVSGTPWREQFF. The chain links TRBV7-2 to TRBJ2-1; 7 bases line up with TRBD2. Germline V gene data show CDR1 as SGHTA and CDR2 as FQGNSA. The trim removed 2 bases at V and 10 bases at J, leaving 17 bases unmatched. The CDR3 is made up of 17 amino acids.

The chain has TRBV6-2 or TRBV6-3 and TRBJ2-2; possibly TRBD1 for D (5 bases). The CDR3 has 15 residues. Germline assignment: CDR1 MNHEY and CDR2 SVGEGT. Deletions cut 4 bases from V and 1 base from J, with 10 bases between. The CDR3 bases are TGTGCCAGCAGTTCCCAGGGCGGGAACACCGGGGAGCTGTTTTTT. Translating it yields CASSSQGGNTGELFF.

V and J are TRBV15 and TRBJ2-4, with 8 positions matching TRBD2. The CDR3 consists of 12 residues. CDR1 is LNHNV, CDR2 YYDKDF, per germline (reference sequence). Losses at the gene ends were 4 bases for V and 8 bases for J; bases not matched to a gene: 1. CDR3 bases: TGTGCCACCAGCATCGGGGGGGACATTCAGTACTTC. This gives the protein CATSIGGDIQYF.

The rearrangement links TRBV5-1 to TRBJ1-6; D perhaps matches TRBD1 (5 bases). Per germline, CDR1 SGHRS and CDR2 YFSETQ. The CDR3 is 14 amino acids. The ends were cut back, 2 bases at V and 10 bases at J, with 13 bases in the middle. The CDR3 region is CASSLGDSWSPLHF. The CDR3 DNA follows: TGCGCCAGCAGCTTAGGCGACAGCTGGTCACCCCTCCACTTT. The whole variable domain, remainder taken from reference TRBV5-1 and TRBJ1-6, is KAGVTQTPRYLIKTRGQQVTLSCSPISGHRSVSWYQQTPGQGLQFLFEYFSETQRNKGNFPGRFSGRQFSNSRSEMNVSTLELGDSALYLCASSLGDSWSPLHFGNGTRLTVT.

The rearrangement links TRBV12-3 or TRBV12-4 to TRBJ1-2; no firm D call. The CDR3 sequence is 12 residues long. The ends were cut back, 5 bases at V and 4 bases at J, with 8 bases in the middle. CDR3 DNA sequence: TGTGCCAGCAGTGCACGGGTCTATGGCTACACCTTC. It specifies CASSARVYGYTF.

The CDR3 region is CASSSRLAGGPTTDTQYF. DNA of the CDR3: TGTGCCAGCAGCTCGAGACTAGCGGGAGGGCCGACTACAGATACGCAGTATTTT. The chain recombines TRBV5-6 with TRBJ2-3, with 14 positions matching TRBD2. This CDR3 region has 18 residues. CDR1 is SGHDT and CDR2 is YYEEEE in the germline V gene. The J segment lost 3 bases and the V segment lost 3 bases, leaving 9 bases of the junction unmatched.

The chain couples TRBV7-6 to TRBJ2-7; 7 bases fit TRBD2. The CDR3 is made up of 17 amino acids. Per germline, CDR1 SGHVS and CDR2 FNYEAQ. V was clipped by 3 bases and J by 6 bases; unmatched bases: 17. CDR3 in DNA: TGTGCCAGCAGCTTGGGGGGATGGAGCGGGTCGGGAGGCGAGCAGTACTTC. Translated: CASSLGGWSGSGGEQYF.

This chain connects TRBV4-1 to TRBJ2-3, with 11 bases that match TRBD2. The germline V gene encodes CDR1 MGHRA and CDR2 YSYEKL. This CDR3 comprises 12 residues. V dropped 8 bases and J dropped 15; count of bases not matched to a gene: 10. CDR3 residues: CASGSSGGSLYF. CDR3 sequence (DNA): TGCGCCAGCGGTTCTAGCGGGGGGAGTTTATATTTT.

V and J are TRBV7-3 and TRBJ1-1; D is perhaps TRBD1 (6 bases). In germline, CDR1 is SGHTA, CDR2 FQGTGA. There are 14 residues in the CDR3. With 5 bases removed from V and 3 bases from J, the gap between germline ends came to 13 bases. The CDR3 DNA is TGTGCCAGCAGCGCGTACAGGGTGGACACTGAAGCTTTCTTT. Amino acid sequence: CASSAYRVDTEAFF.

The chain is built from TRBV11-3 and TRBJ2-7; possible D gene TRBD2, 7 bases. The CDR3 is 15 residues long. The germline CDR1 and CDR2 sequences are SGHNT and YENEEA. Trimming shortened V by 3 bases and J by 4 bases, and 16 bases separated the two germline ends. CDR3 in amino acids: CASSFQDRGAYEQYF. The CDR3 DNA is TGTGCCAGCAGCTTTCAGGATCGGGGGGCTTACGAGCAGTACTTC.

This chain uses TRBV14 with TRBJ2-5, with D maybe TRBD1 (5 bases). Per the germline V gene, CDR1 is SGHDN and CDR2 is FVKESK. Trimming cost V 5 bases and J 4 bases, with 5 bases left between them. This CDR3 has 11 amino acids. CDR3 amino acids: CASSDRETQYF. DNA for the CDR3: TGTGCCAGCAGCGACAGAGAGACCCAGTACTTC.

The rearrangement joins TRBV19 to TRBJ1-2; D is unresolved. CDR3 size: 14 residues. In germline, CDR1 is LNHDA, CDR2 SQIVND (reference sequence). The V end lost 1 base, the J end lost 2 bases, and 8 bases lay between the germline ends. CDR3 in DNA: TGTGCCAGTAGTATAGTACGAGGGAACTATGGCTACACCTTC. Translation: CASSIVRGNYGYTF.